A selection of T cell receptor beta chains follows, all from one sample in a study of beta chain features in type 1 diabetes. Using immunoSEQ multiplex PCR, the repertoire was profiled, and TCRdb retains in-frame clones only, with some absent. Of 400,000 to 500,000 clones listed, 11% to 15% were seen once; the top ten hold approximately 0.038%. Sequencing input: naive CD4+ T cells from blood. The receptors were gathered from a man under 40 in good health. Both conserved end residues are part of each CDR3. Each record gives: clone size, J gene, D gene, V gene, CDR3 protein, CDR3 DNA. D genes are given only for firm matches. For some rows the clone size is stated as once, few or many, or as a class when expanded; others skip it.

clone size: few; J gene: TRBJ1-1; D gene: TRBD1; V gene: TRBV4-1; CDR3 protein: CASSQENRGWTEAFF; CDR3 DNA: TGCGCCAGCAGCCAAGAGAACAGGGGATGGACTGAAGCTTTCTTT
clone size: few; J gene: TRBJ1-1; D gene: NA; V gene: TRBV4-2; CDR3 protein: CASSPLGGTEAFF; CDR3 DNA: TGTGCCAGCAGCCCGTTAGGGGGCACTGAAGCTTTCTTT
clone size: few; J gene: TRBJ2-5; D gene: TRBD1; V gene: TRBV19; CDR3 protein: CASSSETGPQYF; CDR3 DNA: TGTGCCAGTAGTAGCGAGACAGGGCCCCAGTACTTC
clone size: NA; J gene: TRBJ1-6; D gene: NA; V gene: TRBV12-5; CDR3 protein: CASGFSNLQGYNSPLHF; CDR3 DNA: TGTGCTAGTGGTTTCTCCAACCTACAGGGATATAATTCACCCCTCCACTTT
clone size: NA; J gene: TRBJ2-1; D gene: NA; V gene: TRBV5-4; CDR3 protein: CASSFGGAGQYNEQFF; CDR3 DNA: TGTGCCAGCAGCTTCGGAGGCGCCGGACAGTACAATGAGCAGTTCTTC
clone size: NA; J gene: TRBJ2-1; D gene: TRBD2; V gene: TRBV4-2; CDR3 protein: CASSQAGLASNEQFF; CDR3 DNA: TGTGCCAGCAGCCAAGCGGGACTAGCTTCCAATGAGCAGTTCTTC
clone size: NA; J gene: TRBJ1-2; D gene: TRBD1; V gene: TRBV2; CDR3 protein: CASLRTGGTLRYGYTF; CDR3 DNA: TGTGCCAGCCTCCGGACAGGCGGAACTTTACGCTATGGCTACACCTTC
clone size: few; J gene: TRBJ2-1; D gene: TRBD1; V gene: TRBV29-1; CDR3 protein: CSVEGQGYNEQFF; CDR3 DNA: TGCAGCGTTGAAGGACAGGGCTACAATGAGCAGTTCTTC
clone size: NA; J gene: TRBJ2-3; D gene: NA; V gene: TRBV7-9; CDR3 protein: CASSPGAADTQYF; CDR3 DNA: TGTGCCAGCAGCCCGGGGGCGGCAGATACGCAGTATTTT
clone size: NA; J gene: TRBJ2-1; D gene: NA; V gene: TRBV19; CDR3 protein: CASSLPGPNWFNEQFF; CDR3 DNA: TGTGCCAGTAGTTTACCTGGACCTAACTGGTTCAATGAGCAGTTCTTC
clone size: few; J gene: TRBJ2-3; D gene: NA; V gene: TRBV2; CDR3 protein: CASTLGAERGTQYF; CDR3 DNA: TGTGCCAGCACCCTAGGAGCTGAGCGCGGTACGCAGTATTTT
clone size: NA; J gene: TRBJ2-2; D gene: TRBD2; V gene: TRBV30; CDR3 protein: CAWTSREGGELFF; CDR3 DNA: TGTGCCTGGACAAGCAGGGAGGGCGGGGAGCTGTTTTTT
clone size: NA; J gene: TRBJ2-2; D gene: TRBD2; V gene: TRBV9; CDR3 protein: CASSVSGTSNTGELFF; CDR3 DNA: TGTGCCAGCAGCGTTAGCGGGACCTCGAACACCGGGGAGCTGTTTTTT
clone size: NA; J gene: TRBJ1-6; D gene: TRBD1; V gene: TRBV9; CDR3 protein: CASTDREGSPLHF; CDR3 DNA: TGTGCCAGCACAGACAGGGAGGGGTCACCCCTCCACTTT
clone size: few; J gene: TRBJ2-2; D gene: NA; V gene: TRBV5-5; CDR3 protein: CASSLAGNRELFF; CDR3 DNA: TGTGCCAGCAGCTTGGCAGGGAACAGGGAGCTGTTTTTT
clone size: NA; J gene: TRBJ2-3; D gene: NA; V gene: TRBV10-3; CDR3 protein: CAISAKDTQYF; CDR3 DNA: TGTGCCATCAGTGCCAAAGATACGCAGTATTTT
clone size: few; J gene: TRBJ2-7; D gene: TRBD1; V gene: TRBV4-1; CDR3 protein: CASSPFTGGGYEQYF; CDR3 DNA: TGCGCCAGCAGCCCCTTTACAGGGGGCGGATACGAGCAGTACTTC
clone size: few; J gene: TRBJ1-1; D gene: NA; V gene: TRBV2; CDR3 protein: CASETEYTEAFF; CDR3 DNA: TGTGCCAGCGAGACTGAGTACACTGAAGCTTTCTTT
clone size: few; J gene: TRBJ2-1; D gene: TRBD2; V gene: TRBV9; CDR3 protein: CASSVEGLVDEQFF; CDR3 DNA: TGTGCCAGCAGCGTAGAAGGACTAGTGGATGAGCAGTTCTTC
clone size: NA; J gene: TRBJ2-1; D gene: TRBD2; V gene: TRBV5-1; CDR3 protein: CASSLGTSGTRYNEQFF; CDR3 DNA: TGCGCCAGCAGCTTGGGGACTAGCGGGACCCGCTACAATGAGCAGTTCTTC
clone size: NA; J gene: TRBJ1-5; D gene: NA; V gene: TRBV27; CDR3 protein: CASSASSLGGQPQHF; CDR3 DNA: TGTGCCAGCAGCGCGAGCAGCCTTGGGGGTCAGCCCCAGCATTTT
clone size: few; J gene: TRBJ2-3; D gene: NA; V gene: TRBV27; CDR3 protein: CASSFFSGSSADTQYF; CDR3 DNA: TGTGCCAGCAGTTTTTTTTCGGGTTCAAGCGCAGATACGCAGTATTTT
clone size: NA; J gene: TRBJ1-6; D gene: NA; V gene: TRBV18; CDR3 protein: CASSPGSSPLHF; CDR3 DNA: TGTGCCAGCTCACCGGGGTCTTCACCCCTCCACTTT
clone size: few; J gene: TRBJ1-6; D gene: TRBD1; V gene: TRBV2; CDR3 protein: CASVRQGAQSPLHF; CDR3 DNA: TGTGCCAGTGTGAGACAGGGGGCGCAGTCACCCCTCCACTTT